This T cell receptor beta chain derives from a study of T cell repertoires in ileal Crohn's disease. The CDR3 loop spans 14 amino acids. Germline V gene lookup returns CDR1 LNHDA and CDR2 SQIVND (reference sequence). The J segment lost 5 bases and the V segment lost 3 bases, leaving 6 bases of the junction unmatched. The protocol was immunoSEQ multiplex PCR, while the TCRdb copy is restricted to in-frame clones and leaves out a portion. Altogether tens of thousands of clones are present, 85% to 90% being singletons, with the ten largest covering about 1.9%. Noted time point: neoterminal ileum biopsy at postoperative endoscopy, about 6 months after surgery.

What was sequenced was ileal tissue. This clonotype was obtained from an adult with Crohn's disease. V usage is TRBV19 and J usage is TRBJ1-2; 7 nucleotides agree with TRBD1. The CDR3 DNA reads as TGTGCCAGTAGTATCCTCGACAGGGAGTATGGCTACACCTTC. Residues: CASSILDREYGYTF.